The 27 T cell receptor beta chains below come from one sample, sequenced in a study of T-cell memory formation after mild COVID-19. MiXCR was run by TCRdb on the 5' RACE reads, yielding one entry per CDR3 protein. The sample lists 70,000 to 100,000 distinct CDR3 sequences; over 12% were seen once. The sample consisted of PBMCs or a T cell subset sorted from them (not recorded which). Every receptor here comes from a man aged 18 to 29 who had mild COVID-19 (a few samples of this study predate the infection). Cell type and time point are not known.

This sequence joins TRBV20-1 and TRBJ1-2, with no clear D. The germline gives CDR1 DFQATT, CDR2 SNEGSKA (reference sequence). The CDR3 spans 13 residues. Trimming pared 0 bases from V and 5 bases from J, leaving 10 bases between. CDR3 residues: CSAREPAGYGYTF. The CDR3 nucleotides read TGCAGTGCTAGAGAACCCGCTGGGTATGGCTACACCTTC.

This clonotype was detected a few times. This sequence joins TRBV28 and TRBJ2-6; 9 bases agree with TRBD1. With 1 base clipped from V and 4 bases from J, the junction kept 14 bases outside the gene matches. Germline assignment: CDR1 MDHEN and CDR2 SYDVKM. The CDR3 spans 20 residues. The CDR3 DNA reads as TGTGCCAGCAGTTTATCTCCCGGACAGGGGCGGATGGTCGGGGCCAACGTCCTGACTTTC. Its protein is CASSLSPGQGRMVGANVLTF.

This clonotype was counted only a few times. The CDR3 DNA sequence: TGTGCCAGCAGACCGGGGGGCGATGAGCAGTTCTTC. Residues: CASRPGGDEQFF. V and J are TRBV7-9 and TRBJ2-1, with D possibly matching TRBD2 (7 bases). The CDR3 extends over 12 amino acids. The germline V gene has CDR1 SEHNR and CDR2 FQNEAQ (reference sequence). Deletions cut 6 bases from V and 8 bases from J, with 11 bases between.

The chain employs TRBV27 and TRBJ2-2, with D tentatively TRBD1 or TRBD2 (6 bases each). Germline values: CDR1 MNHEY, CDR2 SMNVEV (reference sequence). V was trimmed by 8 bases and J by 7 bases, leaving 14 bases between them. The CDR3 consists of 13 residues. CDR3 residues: CASQRGAVGELFF. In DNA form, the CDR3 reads TGTGCCAGCCAGAGGGGGGCTGTCGGGGAGCTGTTTTTT.

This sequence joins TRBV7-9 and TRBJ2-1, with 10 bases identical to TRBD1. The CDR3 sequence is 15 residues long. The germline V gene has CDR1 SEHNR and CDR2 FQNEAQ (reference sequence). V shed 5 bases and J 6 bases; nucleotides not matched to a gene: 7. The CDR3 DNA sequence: TGTGCCAGCAGCACCCGACAGGGGGCCTCCAATGAGCAGTTCTTC. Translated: CASSTRQGASNEQFF.

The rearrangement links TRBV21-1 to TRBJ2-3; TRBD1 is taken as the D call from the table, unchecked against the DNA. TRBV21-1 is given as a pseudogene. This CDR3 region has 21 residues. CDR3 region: CTQQPSQTEKTGTHVTDTQYF. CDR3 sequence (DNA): TGTACACAGCAGCCAAGCCAGACAGAAAAGACCGGGACGCACGTCACAGATACGCAGTATTTT.

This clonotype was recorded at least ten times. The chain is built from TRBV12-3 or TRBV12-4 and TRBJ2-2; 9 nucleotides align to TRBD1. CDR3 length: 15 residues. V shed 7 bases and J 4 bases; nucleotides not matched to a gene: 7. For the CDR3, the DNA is TGTGCCAGCATCGCAACAGGGGGCGTCACCGGGGAGCTGTTTTTT. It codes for CASIATGGVTGELFF.

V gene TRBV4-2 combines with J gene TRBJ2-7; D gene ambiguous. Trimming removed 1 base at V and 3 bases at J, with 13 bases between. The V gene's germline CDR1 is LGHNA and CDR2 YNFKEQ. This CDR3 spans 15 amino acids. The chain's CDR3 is CASSQGPSESYEQYF. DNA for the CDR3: TGTGCCAGCAGCCAAGGGCCCTCGGAAAGCTACGAGCAGTACTTC.

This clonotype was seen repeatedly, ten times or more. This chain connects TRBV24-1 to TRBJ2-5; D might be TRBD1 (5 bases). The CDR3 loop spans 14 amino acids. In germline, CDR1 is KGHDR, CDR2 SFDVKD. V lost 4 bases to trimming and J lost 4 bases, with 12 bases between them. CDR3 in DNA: TGTGCCACCAGTGACGCCAGGGATGGAGAGACCCAGTACTTC. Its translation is CATSDARDGETQYF.

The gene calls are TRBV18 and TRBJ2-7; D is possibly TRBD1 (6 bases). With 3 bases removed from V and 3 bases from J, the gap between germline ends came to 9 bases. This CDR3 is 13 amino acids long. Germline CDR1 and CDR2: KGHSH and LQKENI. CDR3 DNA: TGTGCCAGCTCACCGTCAGGGGACTACGAGCAGTACGTC. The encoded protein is CASSPSGDYEQYV.

CDR3 protein: CASSQVIQGRDTQYF. The CDR3 region has the DNA TGTGCCAGCAGCCAAGTGATCCAGGGTAGAGATACGCAGTATTTT. V and J are TRBV4-2 and TRBJ2-3, with D possibly matching TRBD1 (5 bases). This CDR3 spans 15 amino acids. Per the germline V gene, CDR1 is LGHNA and CDR2 is YNFKEQ. With 1 base removed from V and 5 bases from J, the gap between germline ends came to 13 bases.

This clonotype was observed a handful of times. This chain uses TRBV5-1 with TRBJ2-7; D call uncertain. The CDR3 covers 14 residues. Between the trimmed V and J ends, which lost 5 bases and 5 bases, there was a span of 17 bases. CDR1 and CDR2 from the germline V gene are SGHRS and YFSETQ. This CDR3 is CASRAGWQSDEQYF. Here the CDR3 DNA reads TGCGCCAGCAGAGCCGGGTGGCAGTCGGACGAGCAGTACTTC.

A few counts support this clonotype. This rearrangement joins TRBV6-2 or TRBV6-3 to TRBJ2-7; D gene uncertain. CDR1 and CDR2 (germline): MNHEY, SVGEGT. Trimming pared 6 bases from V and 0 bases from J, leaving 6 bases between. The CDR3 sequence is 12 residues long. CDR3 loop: CASRPSSYEQYF. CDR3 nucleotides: TGTGCCAGCAGGCCGAGCTCCTACGAGCAGTACTTC.

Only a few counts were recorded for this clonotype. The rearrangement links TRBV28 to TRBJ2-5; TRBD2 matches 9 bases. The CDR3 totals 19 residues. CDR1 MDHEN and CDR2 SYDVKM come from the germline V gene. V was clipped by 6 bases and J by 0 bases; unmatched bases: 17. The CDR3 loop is CASSREVLAGVLYQETQYF. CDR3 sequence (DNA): TGTGCCAGCAGCCGAGAGGTATTAGCGGGGGTATTGTACCAAGAGACCCAGTACTTC.

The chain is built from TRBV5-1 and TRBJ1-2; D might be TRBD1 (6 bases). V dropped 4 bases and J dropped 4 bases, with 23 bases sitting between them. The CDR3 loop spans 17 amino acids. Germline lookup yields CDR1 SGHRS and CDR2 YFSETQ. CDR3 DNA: TGCGCCAGCAGCCCTCCGGTTGGGGGGGGCGCCTCCTATGGCTACACCTTC. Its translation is CASSPPVGGGASYGYTF.

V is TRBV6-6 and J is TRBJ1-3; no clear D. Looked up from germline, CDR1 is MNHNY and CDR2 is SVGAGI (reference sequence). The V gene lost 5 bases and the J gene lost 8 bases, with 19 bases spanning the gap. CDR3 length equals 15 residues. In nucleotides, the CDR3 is TGTGCCAGCAGTCACCCCTTTGAGAACAGCCACACCATATATTTT. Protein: CASSHPFENSHTIYF.

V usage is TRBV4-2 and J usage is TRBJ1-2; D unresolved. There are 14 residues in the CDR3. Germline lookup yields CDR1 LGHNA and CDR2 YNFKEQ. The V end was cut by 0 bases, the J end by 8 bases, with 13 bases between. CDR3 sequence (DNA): TGTGCCAGCAGCCAAGAAAAGGGCTTAGGGGGCTACACCTTC. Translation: CASSQEKGLGGYTF.

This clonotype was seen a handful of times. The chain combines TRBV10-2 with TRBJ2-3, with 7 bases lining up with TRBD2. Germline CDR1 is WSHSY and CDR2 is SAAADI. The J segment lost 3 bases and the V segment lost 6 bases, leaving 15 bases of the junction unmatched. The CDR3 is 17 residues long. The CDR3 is CASSISHFVGGTDTQYF. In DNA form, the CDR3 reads TGCGCCAGCAGCATATCCCACTTTGTGGGGGGGACAGATACGCAGTATTTT.

Here the CDR3 DNA reads TGTGCCAGCAGCCAACCGGGGTTGCGGGGGGATAACGGTGAGCAGTTCTTC. This sequence encodes CASSQPGLRGDNGEQFF. The chain carries TRBV7-8 and TRBJ2-1; 8 bases fit TRBD2. Trimming cost V 5 bases and J 9 bases; bases outside gene matches: 18. CDR1 is SGHVS and CDR2 is FQNEAQ in the germline V gene. The CDR3 runs to 17 residues.

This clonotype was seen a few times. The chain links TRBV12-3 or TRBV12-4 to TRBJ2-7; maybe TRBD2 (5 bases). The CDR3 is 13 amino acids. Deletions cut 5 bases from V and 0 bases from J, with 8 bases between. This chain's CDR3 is CASSQGLSYEQYF. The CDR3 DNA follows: TGTGCCAGCAGTCAAGGACTCTCCTACGAGCAGTACTTC.

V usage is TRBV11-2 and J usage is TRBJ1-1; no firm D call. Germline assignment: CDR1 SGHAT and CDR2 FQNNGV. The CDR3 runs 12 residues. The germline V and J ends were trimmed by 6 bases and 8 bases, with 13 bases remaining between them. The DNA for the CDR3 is TGTGCCAGCAGTCTCCTGGGTCCCGAAGCTTTCTTT. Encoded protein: CASSLLGPEAFF.

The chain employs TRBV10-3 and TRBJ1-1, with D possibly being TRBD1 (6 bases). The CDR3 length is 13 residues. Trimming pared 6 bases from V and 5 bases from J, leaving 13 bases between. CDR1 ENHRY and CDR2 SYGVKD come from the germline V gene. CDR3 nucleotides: TGTGCCATCAGGGCTCCAGGGGTGACTGAAGCTTTCTTT. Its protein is CAIRAPGVTEAFF.

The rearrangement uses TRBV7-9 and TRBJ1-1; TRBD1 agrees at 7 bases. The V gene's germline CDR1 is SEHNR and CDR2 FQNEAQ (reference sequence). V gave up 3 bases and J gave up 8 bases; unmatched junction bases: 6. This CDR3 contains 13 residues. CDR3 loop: CASSFFGTDEAFF. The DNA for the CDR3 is TGTGCCAGCAGCTTTTTTGGGACAGACGAAGCTTTCTTT.

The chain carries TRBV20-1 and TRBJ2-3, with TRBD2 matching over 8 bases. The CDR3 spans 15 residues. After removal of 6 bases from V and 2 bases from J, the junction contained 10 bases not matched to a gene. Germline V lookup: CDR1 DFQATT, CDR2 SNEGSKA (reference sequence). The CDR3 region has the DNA TGCAGTGCAAGAACCGGGCGGGGGGACACAGATACGCAGTATTTT. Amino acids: CSARTGRGDTDTQYF.

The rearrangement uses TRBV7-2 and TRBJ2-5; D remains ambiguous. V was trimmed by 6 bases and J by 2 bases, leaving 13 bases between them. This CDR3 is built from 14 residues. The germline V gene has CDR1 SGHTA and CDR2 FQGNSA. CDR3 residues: CASRQPMGQETQYF. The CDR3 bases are TGTGCCAGCAGACAGCCCATGGGGCAAGAGACCCAGTACTTC.

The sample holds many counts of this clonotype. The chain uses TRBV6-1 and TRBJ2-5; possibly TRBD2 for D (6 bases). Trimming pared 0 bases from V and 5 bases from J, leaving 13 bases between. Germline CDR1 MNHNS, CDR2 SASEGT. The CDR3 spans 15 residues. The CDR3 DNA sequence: TGTGCCAGCAGTGAAGCGGATGGGGAGGTGGAGACCCAGTACTTC. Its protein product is CASSEADGEVETQYF.

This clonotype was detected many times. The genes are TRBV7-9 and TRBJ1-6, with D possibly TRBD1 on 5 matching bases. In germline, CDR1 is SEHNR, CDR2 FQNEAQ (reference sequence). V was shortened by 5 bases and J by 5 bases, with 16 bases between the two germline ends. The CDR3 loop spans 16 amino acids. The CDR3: CASSPPGVGHNSPLHF. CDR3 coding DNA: TGTGCCAGCAGCCCCCCTGGAGTGGGACATAATTCACCCCTCCACTTT.